The entry below gives a single TCR beta chain sequence along with its context. Its antigen is currently unknown. The data stem from a study of T cells in localized non-small cell lung cancer. General study points: Clonality peaked in uninvolved adjacent lung rather than tumor. The tumor had only one region sequenced, so heterogeneity remains possible. With higher T cell density in blood came longer overall survival. Appearance in adjacent lung was seen for a median approximately 59 of the top 100 tumor clones.

The V gene's germline CDR1 is GTSNPN and CDR2 SVGIG (reference sequence). The CDR3 is 11 amino acids. Trimming cost V 5 bases and J 4 bases, with 7 bases left between them. Here immunoSEQ multiplex PCR was the method, and the copy in TCRdb shows in-frame clones only, minus some. In the table there are tens of thousands of clones, roughly 90% of which are singletons. The chain couples TRBV30 to TRBJ2-3; possibly TRBD1 for D (5 bases). The sequence came from a man aged 40 to 69 with stage II lung adenocarcinoma. The input for sequencing was PBMCs, taken before any cancer treatment. In DNA form, the CDR3 reads TGTGCCTGGTCCAGGGCAGATACGCAGTATTTT. Amino acid sequence: CAWSRADTQYF.